What follows are 5 T cell receptor beta chains derived from one specimen sequenced in a study of blood T cell repertoires in COVID-19 (dated by TCRdb to 2018 to 2020). Receptor libraries were prepared by the immunoSEQ multiplex PCR assay. TCRdb retrieved this table from immuneACCESS and kept in-frame rearrangements only. Not all clones are present; in checked studies, unresolved V genes account for under half, and no reason is known for the remainder. Recorded for this sample are hundreds of thousands of clones; more than 75% of them occurred a single time. The top ten constitute approximately 2% of the sample. The sequenced sample consisted of peripheral blood. The receptor set was obtained from a young woman who had recovered from COVID-19.

This chain links TRBV11-2 with TRBJ2-2, with 7 nucleotides matching TRBD1. The CDR3 length is 16 residues. Losses at the gene ends were 8 bases for V and 0 bases for J; bases not matched to a gene: 9. Germline values: CDR1 SGHAT, CDR2 FQNNGV. CDR3 nucleotide sequence: TGTGCCAGCGCTTGGGAGACAGGGTCGAACACCGGGGAGCTGTTTTTT. Translating it yields CASAWETGSNTGELFF. The whole variable domain, filled in from reference TRBV11-2 and TRBJ2-2, reads EAGVAQSPRYKIIEKRQSVAFWCNPISGHATLYWYQQILGQGPKLLIQFQNNGVVDDSQLPKDRFSAERLKGVDSTLKIQPAKLEDSAVYLCASAWETGSNTGELFFGEGSRLTVL.

In nucleotides, the CDR3 is TGTGCCAGCAGCTTCTACGGACAGACCTACGAGCAGTACTTC. As protein: CASSFYGQTYEQYF. The V and J genes are TRBV13 and TRBJ2-7; TRBD1 might be the D (6 bases). The CDR3 runs 14 residues. Trimming took 3 bases from V and 2 from J, leaving 11 bases between them. The germline V gene encodes CDR1 PRHDT and CDR2 FYEKMQ (reference sequence).

CDR3 sequence (DNA): TGTGCCAGCTCACGGGACAAGAACACTGAAGCTTTCTTT. It codes for CASSRDKNTEAFF. This chain joins TRBV18 and TRBJ1-1, with D possibly TRBD1 on 6 matching bases. Germline CDR1 reads KGHSH; CDR2 reads LQKENI. V lost 4 bases and J 1 base, leaving 7 bases between the germline ends. The CDR3 loop spans 13 amino acids.

This rearrangement joins TRBV11-1 to TRBJ1-6; 9 nucleotides line up with TRBD1. V was pared by 5 bases and J by 8 bases, with 4 bases of the junction left unmatched. The CDR3 is made up of 14 amino acids. Germline V gene lookup returns CDR1 SGHAT and CDR2 FQDESV (reference sequence). CDR3 in amino acids: CASSLRTGDSPLHF. CDR3 DNA sequence: TGTGCCAGCAGCCTCCGGACAGGGGATTCACCCCTCCACTTT. Drawing the rest from reference TRBV11-1 and TRBJ1-6, the complete variable domain is EAEVAQSPRYKITEKSQAVAFWCDPISGHATLYWYRQILGQGPELLVQFQDESVVDDSQLPKDRFSAERLKGVDSTLKIQPAELGDSAMYLCASSLRTGDSPLHFGNGTRLTVT.

The chain links TRBV9 to TRBJ2-1; 10 nucleotides agree with TRBD2. The trim removed 4 bases at V and 9 bases at J, leaving 13 bases unmatched. Germline V gives CDR1 SGDLS, CDR2 YYNGEE. CDR3 length: 16 amino acids. CDR3 DNA sequence: TGTGCCAGCAGCCTGACAAGCGGGGGGGCCTTGAGTGAGCAGTTCTTC. It encodes CASSLTSGGALSEQFF.